Following are 5 T cell receptor beta chains from one sample sequenced in a study of response to subunit inactivated influenza vaccine. From the RT-PCR reads, TCRdb called clonotypes with MiXCR, one entry per CDR3 protein. The top ten clones hold less than 8.5% of a sample with roughly 670,000 distinct CDR3 sequences, 14% of them seen once. This material consisted of PBMCs from blood, taken 14 to 15 days before vaccination. The receptors come from a man in his fifties or sixties who received an inactivated influenza vaccine.

This chain connects TRBV10-3 to TRBJ2-5; either TRBD1 or TRBD2 may fit D (7 bases each). The CDR3 sequence is 15 residues long. Per the germline V gene, CDR1 is ENHRY and CDR2 is SYGVKD. V lost 10 bases, J lost 1 base, and 19 bases lay in between. The CDR3 coding sequence is TGTGCCACGGGCCGGGGGGACAGCCTCCAAGAGACCCAGTACTTC. It encodes CATGRGDSLQETQYF.

This clonotype was picked up many times. This chain joins TRBV5-5 and TRBJ1-4, with 10 bases lining up with TRBD1. This CDR3 is built from 15 residues. CDR1 and CDR2 from the germline V gene are SGHKS and YYEKEE (reference sequence). The trim removed 4 bases at V and 7 bases at J, leaving 7 bases unmatched. The CDR3 coding sequence is TGTGCCAGCAGCCTTCGACAGGGGGCGATTGAAAAACTGTTTTTT. This codes for CASSLRQGAIEKLFF.

This clonotype was seen at least ten times. CDR3 in amino acids: CASSPISANSPLHF. In DNA form, the CDR3 reads TGTGCCAGCAGCCCGATCAGTGCGAATTCACCCCTCCACTTT. The genes are TRBV16 and TRBJ1-6; unclear D gene. Trimming cost V 4 bases and J 7 bases, with 11 bases left between them. The CDR3 sequence is 14 residues long. CDR1 and CDR2 (germline): KGHSY, FQNENV. The whole variable domain, remainder taken from reference TRBV16 and TRBJ1-6, is GEEVAQTPKHLVRGEGQKAKLYCAPIKGHSYVFWYQQVLKNEFKFLISFQNENVFDETGMPKERFSAKCLPNSPCSLEIQATKLEDSAVYFCASSPISANSPLHFGNGTRLTVT.

The CDR3 nucleotides are TGCGCCAGCAGCCACACACCGGGACTAGCGGGATCCTATGAGCAGTTCTTC. Protein: CASSHTPGLAGSYEQFF. V usage is TRBV4-1 and J usage is TRBJ2-1; 13 bases map to TRBD2. The CDR3 is 17 amino acids. Germline V CDR1 and CDR2: MGHRA, YSYEKL. Trimming cost V 3 bases and J 8 bases; bases outside gene matches: 10.

V and J are TRBV28 and TRBJ2-2; no clear D. Germline lookup yields CDR1 MDHEN and CDR2 SYDVKM. The CDR3 is 14 residues long. The V gene lost 5 bases and the J gene lost 0 bases, with 7 bases spanning the gap. CDR3 loop: CASSRPTNTGELFF. CDR3 nucleotides: TGTGCCAGCAGTCGGCCTACGAACACCGGGGAGCTGTTTTTT.